The 21 T cell receptor beta chains below were found in one sample sequenced in a study of blood T cell repertoires in COVID-19. Libraries were prepared by immunoSEQ multiplex PCR; TCRdb keeps only in-frame clonotypes and omits some of them. The sample includes tens of thousands of clones, 65% to 90% of them seen just once. What was sequenced was peripheral blood. The receptors originated from a human donor in a cohort sampled during active COVID-19.

The chain couples TRBV4-1 to TRBJ2-3, with TRBD2 identical over 13 bases. This CDR3 has 16 residues. V was clipped by 1 base and J by 5 bases; unmatched bases: 3. Germline CDR1 is MGHRA and CDR2 is YSYEKL. DNA for the CDR3: TGCGCCAGCAGCCAAGGAGGGACTAGCGGGATAGATACGCAGTATTTT. The encoded protein is CASSQGGTSGIDTQYF.

This chain links TRBV29-1 with TRBJ2-3; no clear D gene. This CDR3 region has 13 residues. Trimming removed 2 bases from V and 2 bases from J, with 8 bases in between. The germline CDR1 and CDR2 sequences are SQVTM and ANQGSEA. CDR3 nucleotide sequence: TGCAGCGTTGAACCGCAGATCACAGATACGCAGTATTTT. It is translated as CSVEPQITDTQYF.

This rearrangement joins TRBV4-3 to TRBJ1-2; TRBD1 agrees at 9 bases. V was pared by 2 bases and J by 6 bases, with 4 bases of the junction left unmatched. Germline values: CDR1 LGHNA, CDR2 YSLEER. The CDR3 is 14 residues long. DNA for the CDR3: TGCGCCAGCAGCCAACCCGGGACAGGGAATGGCTACACCTTC. This encodes CASSQPGTGNGYTF.

The chain couples TRBV5-8 to TRBJ1-5, with TRBD1 matching over 9 bases. J gave up 1 base and V 5 bases, and 4 bases lay outside the gene matches. Germline V gene data show CDR1 as SGHTS and CDR2 as YDEGEE. The CDR3 runs 15 residues. DNA for the CDR3: TGTGCCAGCAGTTTACAGGGGGCGAGCAATCAGCCCCAGCATTTT. It specifies CASSLQGASNQPQHF.

The V gene is TRBV27, the J gene TRBJ2-7; 9 bases map to TRBD1. Germline V gene lookup returns CDR1 MNHEY and CDR2 SMNVEV (reference sequence). The CDR3 is made up of 14 amino acids. Unmatched junction bases numbered 7, after V lost 6 bases and J lost 4 bases. For the CDR3, the DNA is TGTGCCAGCAGCCGGACAGGGGCCCCATACGAGCAGTACTTC. It encodes CASSRTGAPYEQYF.

This clone was detected a few times. CDR3 protein: CAISGAGGSYNSPLHF. In nucleotides, the CDR3 is TGTGCCATCAGTGGTGCAGGGGGCTCCTATAATTCACCCCTCCACTTT. The chain couples TRBV10-3 to TRBJ1-6; 7 nucleotides line up with TRBD1. Germline loops: CDR1 ENHRY, CDR2 SYGVKD. The length of the CDR3 is 16 residues. With V trimmed by 4 bases and J by 0 bases, 3 bases remained unmatched.

The V call is TRBV4-3, the J call TRBJ2-1; 9 bases align to TRBD1. Looked up from germline, CDR1 is LGHNA and CDR2 is YSLEER. The CDR3 loop spans 12 amino acids. The junction had 4 bases not matched to a gene; V was cut back by 1 base and J by 15 bases. For the CDR3, the DNA is TGCGCCAGCAGCCAAGTGGACAGGGGTCTGTTCTTC. Its protein product is CASSQVDRGLFF.

The CDR3 bases are TGCGCCAGCAGCTTGGACAGGGGGCACTCACCCCTCCACTTT. It yields the protein CASSLDRGHSPLHF. The V gene is TRBV5-1, the J gene TRBJ1-6; TRBD1 aligns across 9 bases. J lost 10 bases, V lost 0 bases, and 2 bases had no gene match. CDR3 size: 14 residues. Germline V gene lookup returns CDR1 SGHRS and CDR2 YFSETQ.

The rearrangement joins TRBV7-2 to TRBJ2-3, with TRBD1 matching 9 bases. With 3 bases clipped from V and 5 bases from J, the junction kept 6 bases outside the gene matches. Germline lookup yields CDR1 SGHTA and CDR2 FQGNSA. This CDR3 region has 15 residues. The CDR3 protein is CASSFRTGARDTQYF. CDR3 nucleotides: TGTGCCAGCAGCTTCAGGACAGGGGCTAGAGATACGCAGTATTTT.

The V call is TRBV11-2, the J call TRBJ2-1; 13 positions match TRBD2. CDR3 size: 14 residues. CDR1 and CDR2 from the germline V gene are SGHAT and FQNNGV. The V segment lost 2 bases and the J segment 15 bases; nucleotides outside the gene matches: 7. The CDR3 protein is CASSLSLTSGRPFF. CDR3 in DNA: TGTGCCAGCAGCTTATCCTTGACTAGCGGGAGGCCGTTCTTC.

The genes are TRBV28 and TRBJ1-6; 8 nucleotides match TRBD1. The CDR3 has 14 amino acids. Per germline, CDR1 MDHEN and CDR2 SYDVKM. J was trimmed by 7 bases and V by 5 bases; bases with no gene match: 4. The CDR3 reads CASSLWTGNSPLHF. The CDR3 DNA is TGTGCCAGCAGTCTCTGGACAGGGAATTCACCCCTCCACTTT.

The V and J genes are TRBV7-3 and TRBJ2-1; 8 bases are a match to TRBD2. The CDR3 spans 15 residues. Germline trimming cut 6 bases from V and 4 bases from J; bases unmatched to any gene: 8. CDR1 and CDR2 from the germline V gene are SGHTA and FQGTGA. The CDR3 loop is CASSPAAGVYNEQFF. In nucleotides, the CDR3 is TGTGCCAGCAGTCCCGCAGCGGGAGTGTACAATGAGCAGTTCTTC.

The chain employs TRBV4-3 and TRBJ2-7; 9 bases align to TRBD1. Germline V gene data show CDR1 as LGHNA and CDR2 as YSLEER. Losses at the gene ends were 1 base for V and 2 bases for J; bases not matched to a gene: 3. CDR3 length equals 15 residues. The CDR3 protein is CASSQGRTGAYEQYF. CDR3 nucleotides: TGCGCCAGCAGCCAAGGTCGGACAGGGGCCTACGAGCAGTACTTC.

The chain uses TRBV7-8 and TRBJ1-3; possible D gene TRBD1, 5 bases. This CDR3 contains 14 residues. Between the trimmed V and J ends, which lost 4 bases and 1 base, there was a span of 8 bases. The germline V gene encodes CDR1 SGHVS and CDR2 FQNEAQ. The CDR3 DNA reads TGTGCCAGCAGCTGGAGGGGATCTGGAAACACCATATATTTT. Translation: CASSWRGSGNTIYF.

This clone has just one count. The gene calls are TRBV7-9 and TRBJ2-2; TRBD2 agrees at 10 bases. Unmatched junction bases numbered 11, after V lost 2 bases and J lost 5 bases. Germline CDR1 reads SEHNR; CDR2 reads FQNEAQ (reference sequence). The CDR3 runs 18 residues. CDR3 bases: TGTGCCAGCAGCTTAAGAGGGAGCGGGAGGGCCACGACCGGGGAGCTGTTTTTT. Amino acids: CASSLRGSGRATTGELFF.

The gene calls are TRBV9 and TRBJ2-3; 10 nucleotides line up with TRBD2. The CDR3 covers 16 residues. The ends lost 1 base at V and 2 bases at J; junction bases unmatched: 4. Germline CDR1 SGDLS, CDR2 YYNGEE. The CDR3 spells CASSVRTSGYTDTQYF. The DNA of the CDR3 is TGTGCCAGCAGCGTACGGACTAGCGGATACACAGATACGCAGTATTTT.

The rearrangement joins TRBV18 to TRBJ2-1; 13 bases align to TRBD2. J lost 9 bases, V lost 2 bases, and 10 bases had no gene match. Germline CDR1 reads KGHSH; CDR2 reads LQKENI. The CDR3 consists of 17 residues. CDR3 in amino acids: CASSPNGPGTSGVEQFF. The CDR3 DNA reads TGTGCCAGCTCACCAAATGGGCCCGGGACTAGCGGGGTTGAGCAGTTCTTC.

The rearrangement links TRBV6-2 or TRBV6-3 to TRBJ1-5, with D possibly being TRBD1 (5 bases). The V and J ends lost 2 bases and 4 bases respectively, with 30 bases between them. The CDR3 is 21 residues long. Germline V lookup: CDR1 MNHEY, CDR2 SVGEGT. CDR3 sequence reads: CASSYPLWREETGGLNQPQHF. The CDR3 DNA follows: TGTGCCAGCAGTTACCCCCTGTGGAGGGAGGAGACCGGGGGGTTAAATCAGCCCCAGCATTTT.

This chain uses TRBV21-1 with TRBJ2-7; the table's D call, TRBD1, was not checked against the DNA. TRBV21-1 is a pseudogene segment. The CDR3 sequence is 12 residues long. The CDR3 loop is CASSGRAYEQYF. In DNA form, the CDR3 reads TGTGCCAGCAGCGGGCGAGCCTACGAGCAGTACTTC.

This clone was seen a handful of times. The rearrangement joins TRBV23-1 to TRBJ1-6, with 7 bases lining up with TRBD1. TRBV23-1 is placed among ORFs of uncertain function. V was pared by 6 bases and J by 0 bases, with 20 bases of the junction left unmatched. This CDR3 is built from 21 residues. DNA for the CDR3: TGCGCCAGCAGCAACCAATGGGTGCCGGGACAGAGAGACTCCTATAATTCACCCCTCCACTTT. Translating it yields CASSNQWVPGQRDSYNSPLHF.

The rearrangement joins TRBV7-3 to TRBJ2-3, with D tentatively TRBD2 (6 bases). Per the germline V gene, CDR1 is SGHTA and CDR2 is FQGTGA. The V end lost 5 bases, the J end lost 2 bases, and 14 bases lay between the germline ends. CDR3 size: 15 residues. The CDR3 loop is CASSLLSGTTDTQYF. In nucleotides, the CDR3 is TGTGCCAGCAGCCTCCTTAGCGGAACCACAGATACGCAGTATTTT.